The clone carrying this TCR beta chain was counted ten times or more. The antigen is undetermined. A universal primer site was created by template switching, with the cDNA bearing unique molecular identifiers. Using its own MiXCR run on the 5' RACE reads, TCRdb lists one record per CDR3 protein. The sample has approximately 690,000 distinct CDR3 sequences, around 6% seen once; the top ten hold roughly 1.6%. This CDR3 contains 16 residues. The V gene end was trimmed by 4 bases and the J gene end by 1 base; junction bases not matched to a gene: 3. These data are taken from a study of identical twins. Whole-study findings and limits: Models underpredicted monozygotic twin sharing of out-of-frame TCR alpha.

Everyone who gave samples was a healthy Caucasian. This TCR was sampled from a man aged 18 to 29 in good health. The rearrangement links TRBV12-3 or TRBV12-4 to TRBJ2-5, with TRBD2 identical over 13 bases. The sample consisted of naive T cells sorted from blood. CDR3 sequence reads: CASSSGTSGVQETQYF. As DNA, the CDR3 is TGTGCCAGCAGTTCCGGGACTAGCGGGGTCCAAGAGACCCAGTACTTC.